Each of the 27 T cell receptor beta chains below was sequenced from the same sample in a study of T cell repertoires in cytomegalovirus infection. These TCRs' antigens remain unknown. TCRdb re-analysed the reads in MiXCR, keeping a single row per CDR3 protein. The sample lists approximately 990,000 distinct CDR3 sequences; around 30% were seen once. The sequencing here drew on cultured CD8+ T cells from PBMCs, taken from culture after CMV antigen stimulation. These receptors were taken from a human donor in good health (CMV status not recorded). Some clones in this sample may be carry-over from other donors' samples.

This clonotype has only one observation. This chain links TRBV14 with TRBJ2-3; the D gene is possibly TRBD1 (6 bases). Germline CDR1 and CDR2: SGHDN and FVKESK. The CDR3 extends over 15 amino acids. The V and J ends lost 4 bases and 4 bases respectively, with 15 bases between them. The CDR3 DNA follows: TGTGCCAGCAGCCCCACGAGCAGGGGCTCAGATACGCAGTATTTT. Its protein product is CASSPTSRGSDTQYF.

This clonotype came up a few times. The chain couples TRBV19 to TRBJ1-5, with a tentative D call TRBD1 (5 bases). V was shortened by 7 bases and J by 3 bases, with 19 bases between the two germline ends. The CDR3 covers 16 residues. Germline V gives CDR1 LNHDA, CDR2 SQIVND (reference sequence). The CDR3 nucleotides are TGTGCCAGTAACCCTGAACGGGGGACGCTCAATCAGCCCCAGCATTTT. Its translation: CASNPERGTLNQPQHF. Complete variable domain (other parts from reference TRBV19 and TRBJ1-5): DGGITQSPKYLFRKEGQNVTLSCEQNLNHDAMYWYRQDPGQGLRLIYYSQIVNDFQKGDIAEGYSVSREKKESFPLTVTSAQKNPTAFYLCASNPERGTLNQPQHFGDGTRLSIL.

CDR3 nucleotide sequence: TGCGCCAGCAGCTTGTTAAGGAGGGAGCAGTACGTC. This encodes CASSLLRREQYV. This chain uses TRBV5-1 with TRBJ2-7; maybe TRBD2 (5 bases). Germline V lookup: CDR1 SGHRS, CDR2 YFSETQ. The CDR3 loop spans 12 amino acids. The V end was cut by 1 base, the J end by 7 bases, with 9 bases between.

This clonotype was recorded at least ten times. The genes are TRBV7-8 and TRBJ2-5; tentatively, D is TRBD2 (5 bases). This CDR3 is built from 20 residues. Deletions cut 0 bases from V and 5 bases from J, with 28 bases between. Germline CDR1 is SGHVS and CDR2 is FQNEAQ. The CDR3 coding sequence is TGTGCCAGCAGCTTAGCGAGGACCGAGCGGAGTTTCCCAATTCAGGAGACCCAGTACTTC. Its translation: CASSLARTERSFPIQETQYF. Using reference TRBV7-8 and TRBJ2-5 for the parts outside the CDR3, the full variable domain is GAGVSQSPRYKVAKRGQDVALRCDPISGHVSLFWYQQALGQGPEFLTYFQNEAQLDKSGLPSDRFFAERPEGSVSTLKIQRTQQEDSAVYLCASSLARTERSFPIQETQYFGPGTRLLVL.

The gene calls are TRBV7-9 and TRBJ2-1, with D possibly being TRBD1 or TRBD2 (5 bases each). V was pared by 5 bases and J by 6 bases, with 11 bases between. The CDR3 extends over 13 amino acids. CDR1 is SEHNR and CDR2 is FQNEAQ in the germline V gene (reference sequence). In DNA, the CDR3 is TGTGCCAGCAGCCCGGGACGCCCCAATGAGCAGTTCTTC. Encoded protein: CASSPGRPNEQFF.

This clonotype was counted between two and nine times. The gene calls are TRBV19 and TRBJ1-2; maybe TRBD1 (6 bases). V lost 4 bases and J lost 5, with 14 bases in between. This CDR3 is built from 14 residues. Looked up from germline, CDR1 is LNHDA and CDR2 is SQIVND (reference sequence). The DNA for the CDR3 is TGTGCCAGTAGTACTAAAAGGACAGTATATGGCTACACCTTC. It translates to CASSTKRTVYGYTF.

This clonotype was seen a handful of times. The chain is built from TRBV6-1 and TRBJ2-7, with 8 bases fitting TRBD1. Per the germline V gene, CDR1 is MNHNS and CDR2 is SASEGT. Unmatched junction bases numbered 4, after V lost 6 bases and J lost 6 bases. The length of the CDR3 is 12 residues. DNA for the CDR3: TGTGCCAGCAGAAAGGACAGGGCCGAGCAGTACTTC. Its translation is CASRKDRAEQYF.

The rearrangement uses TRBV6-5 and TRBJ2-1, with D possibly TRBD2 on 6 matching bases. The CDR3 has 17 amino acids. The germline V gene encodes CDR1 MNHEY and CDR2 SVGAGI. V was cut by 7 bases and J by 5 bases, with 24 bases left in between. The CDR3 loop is CASMGVWGRDFNNEQFF. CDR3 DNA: TGTGCCAGCATGGGCGTTTGGGGCCGGGACTTCAACAATGAGCAGTTCTTC.

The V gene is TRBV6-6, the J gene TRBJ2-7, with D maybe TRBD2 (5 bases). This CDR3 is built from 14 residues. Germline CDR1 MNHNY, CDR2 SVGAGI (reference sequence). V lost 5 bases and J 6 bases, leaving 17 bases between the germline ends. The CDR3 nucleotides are TGTGCCAGCAGTACTACTAGGGTTTCTGGCGAGCAGTACTTC. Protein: CASSTTRVSGEQYF.

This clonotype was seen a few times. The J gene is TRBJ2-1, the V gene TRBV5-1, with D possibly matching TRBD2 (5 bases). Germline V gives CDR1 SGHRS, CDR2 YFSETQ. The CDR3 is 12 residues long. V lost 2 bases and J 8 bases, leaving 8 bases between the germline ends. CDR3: CASSLGLHEQFF. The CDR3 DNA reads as TGCGCCAGCAGCTTAGGACTGCATGAGCAGTTCTTC.

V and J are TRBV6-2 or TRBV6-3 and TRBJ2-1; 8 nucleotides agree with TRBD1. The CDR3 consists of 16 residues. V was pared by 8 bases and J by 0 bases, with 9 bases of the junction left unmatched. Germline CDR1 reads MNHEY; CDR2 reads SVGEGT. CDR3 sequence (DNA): TGTGCCAGCCTCTCACTTACAGGGGGCTCCTACAATGAGCAGTTCTTC. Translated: CASLSLTGGSYNEQFF.

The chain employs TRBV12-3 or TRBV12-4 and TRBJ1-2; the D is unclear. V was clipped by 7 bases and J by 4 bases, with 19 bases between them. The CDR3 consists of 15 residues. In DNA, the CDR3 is TGTGCCAGCACCCCCGGGAATGCAGTCGTCTATGGCTACACCTTC. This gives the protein CASTPGNAVVYGYTF.

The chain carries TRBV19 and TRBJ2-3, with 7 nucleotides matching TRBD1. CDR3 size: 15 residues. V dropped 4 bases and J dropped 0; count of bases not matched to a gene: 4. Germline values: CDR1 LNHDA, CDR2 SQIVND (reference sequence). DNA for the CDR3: TGTGCCAGTAGTAGCGAGGGGGCGAGCACAGATACGCAGTATTTT. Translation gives CASSSEGASTDTQYF.

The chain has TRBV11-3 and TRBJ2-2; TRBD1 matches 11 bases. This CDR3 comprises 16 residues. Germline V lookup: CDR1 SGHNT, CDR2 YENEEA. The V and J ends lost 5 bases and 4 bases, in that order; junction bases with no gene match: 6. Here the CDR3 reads CASSPGQGGITGELFF. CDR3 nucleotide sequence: TGTGCCAGCAGCCCGGGACAGGGGGGGATCACCGGGGAGCTGTTTTTT.

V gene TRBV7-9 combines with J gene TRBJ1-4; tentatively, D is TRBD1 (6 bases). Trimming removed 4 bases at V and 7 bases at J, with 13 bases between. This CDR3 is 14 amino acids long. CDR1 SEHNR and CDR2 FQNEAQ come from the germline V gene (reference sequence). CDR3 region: CASSSRGASEKLFF. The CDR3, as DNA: TGTGCCAGCAGCTCTCGGGGGGCGAGTGAAAAACTGTTTTTT.

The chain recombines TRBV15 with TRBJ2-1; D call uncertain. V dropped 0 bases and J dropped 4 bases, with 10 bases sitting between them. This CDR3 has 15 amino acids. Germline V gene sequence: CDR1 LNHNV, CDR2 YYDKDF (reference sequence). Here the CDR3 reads CATSRDRAAYNEQFF. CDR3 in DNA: TGTGCCACCAGCAGAGATAGGGCAGCATACAATGAGCAGTTCTTC.

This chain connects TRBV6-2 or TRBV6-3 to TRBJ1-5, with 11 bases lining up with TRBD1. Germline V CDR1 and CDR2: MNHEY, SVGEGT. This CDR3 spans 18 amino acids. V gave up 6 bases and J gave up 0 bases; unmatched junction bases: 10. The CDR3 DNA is TGTGCCAGCAGCCGAGGACAGGGGGCGGCGTATAGCAATCAGCCCCAGCATTTT. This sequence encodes CASSRGQGAAYSNQPQHF.

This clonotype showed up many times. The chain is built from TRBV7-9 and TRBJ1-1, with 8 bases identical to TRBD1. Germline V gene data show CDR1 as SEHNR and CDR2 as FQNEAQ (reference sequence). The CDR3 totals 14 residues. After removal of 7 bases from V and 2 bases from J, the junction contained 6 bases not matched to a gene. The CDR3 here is CASTRDRQNTEAFF. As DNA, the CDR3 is TGTGCCAGCACCAGGGACAGGCAAAACACTGAAGCTTTCTTT.

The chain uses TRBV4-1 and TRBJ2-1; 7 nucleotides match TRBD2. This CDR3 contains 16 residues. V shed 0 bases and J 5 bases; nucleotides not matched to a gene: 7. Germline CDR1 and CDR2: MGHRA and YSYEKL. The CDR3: CASSQEIAGDHNEQFF. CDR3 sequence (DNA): TGCGCCAGCAGCCAAGAGATCGCGGGGGATCACAATGAGCAGTTCTTC.

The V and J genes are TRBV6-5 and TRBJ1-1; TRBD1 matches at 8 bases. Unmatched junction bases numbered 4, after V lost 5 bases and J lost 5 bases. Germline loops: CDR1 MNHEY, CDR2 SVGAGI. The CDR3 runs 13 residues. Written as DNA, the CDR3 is TGTGCCAGCAGTCAGGGGGCGCGGACTGAAGCTTTCTTT. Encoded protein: CASSQGARTEAFF.

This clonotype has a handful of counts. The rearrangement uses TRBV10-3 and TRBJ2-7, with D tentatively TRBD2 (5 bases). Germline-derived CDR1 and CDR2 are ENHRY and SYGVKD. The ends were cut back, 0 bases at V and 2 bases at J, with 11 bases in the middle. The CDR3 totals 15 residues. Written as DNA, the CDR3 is TGTGCCATCAGTGAGTCCAAGAGGGTTACCTACGAGCAGTACTTC. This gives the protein CAISESKRVTYEQYF.

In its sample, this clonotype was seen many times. In DNA form, the CDR3 reads TGTGCCAGCAGCAACTCTCCGGGACAGGGGACCGATGAAAAACTGTTTTTT. As protein: CASSNSPGQGTDEKLFF. The rearrangement joins TRBV7-6 to TRBJ1-4; 10 bases line up with TRBD1. The CDR3 contains 17 residues. Germline values: CDR1 SGHVS, CDR2 FNYEAQ. V trimming: 5 bases; J trimming: 6 bases; junction bases outside the gene matches: 12. The full variable domain, completed using reference TRBV7-6 and TRBJ1-4, is GAGVSQSPRYKVTKRGQDVALRCDPISGHVSLYWYRQALGQGPEFLTYFNYEAQQDKSGLPNDRFSAERPEGSISTLTIQRTEQRDSAMYRCASSNSPGQGTDEKLFFGSGTQLSVL.

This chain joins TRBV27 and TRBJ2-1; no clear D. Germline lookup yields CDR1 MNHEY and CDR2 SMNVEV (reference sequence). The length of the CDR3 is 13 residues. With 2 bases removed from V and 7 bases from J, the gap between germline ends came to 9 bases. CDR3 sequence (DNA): TGTGCCAGCAGTTTAGTAATGAGGAATGAGCAGTTCTTC. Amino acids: CASSLVMRNEQFF.

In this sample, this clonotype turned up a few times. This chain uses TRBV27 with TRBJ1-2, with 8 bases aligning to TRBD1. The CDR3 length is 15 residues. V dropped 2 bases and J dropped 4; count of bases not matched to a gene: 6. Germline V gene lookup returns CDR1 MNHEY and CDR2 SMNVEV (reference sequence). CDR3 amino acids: CASSLTQGGFYGYTF. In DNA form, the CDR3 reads TGTGCCAGCAGTTTAACACAGGGGGGGTTCTATGGCTACACCTTC.

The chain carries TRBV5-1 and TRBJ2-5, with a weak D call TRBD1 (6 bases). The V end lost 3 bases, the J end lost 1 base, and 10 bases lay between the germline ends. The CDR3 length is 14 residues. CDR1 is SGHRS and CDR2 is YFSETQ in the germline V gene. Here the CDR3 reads CASSSLTGQETQYF. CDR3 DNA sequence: TGCGCCAGCAGCTCCCTGACAGGCCAAGAGACCCAGTACTTC.

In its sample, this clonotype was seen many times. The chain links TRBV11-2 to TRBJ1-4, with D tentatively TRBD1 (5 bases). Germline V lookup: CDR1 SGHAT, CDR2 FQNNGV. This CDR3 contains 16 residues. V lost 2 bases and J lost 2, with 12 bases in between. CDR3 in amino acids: CASSLYTGSTNEKLFF. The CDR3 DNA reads TGTGCCAGCAGCTTATATACAGGTTCGACTAATGAAAAACTGTTTTTT.

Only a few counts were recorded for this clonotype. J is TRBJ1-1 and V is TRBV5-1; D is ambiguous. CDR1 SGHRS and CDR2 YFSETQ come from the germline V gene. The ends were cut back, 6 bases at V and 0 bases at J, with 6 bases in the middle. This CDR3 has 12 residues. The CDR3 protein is CASTSMNTEAFF. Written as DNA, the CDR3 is TGCGCCAGCACCTCCATGAACACTGAAGCTTTCTTT.